The 10 T cell receptor beta chains reported below all come from one sample, sequenced in a study of blood T cells in healthy people across ages. Together with a sample-barcoded 5' primer, a J-beta primer mix was included in a second PCR lasting roughly 7 to 11 cycles. TCRdb reprocessed the 5' RACE reads with MiXCR, giving one entry per CDR3 protein. Altogether some 1,000,000 distinct CDR3 sequences are present, about 25% being singletons, with the ten largest covering less than 0.85%. The data also belong to a second study, concerning T cells of mothers and their children.

The sequenced sample consisted of blood. The receptors were gathered from a girl aged 2-10 years in good health.

V gene TRBV11-1 combines with J gene TRBJ2-5; D might be TRBD2 (6 bases). Germline CDR1 SGHAT, CDR2 FQDESV (reference sequence). Trimming removed 5 bases at V and 4 bases at J, with 17 bases between. The CDR3 spans 15 residues. The CDR3: CASSPQGDGGETQYF. CDR3 DNA sequence: TGTGCCAGCAGCCCCCAAGGGGACGGGGGAGAGACCCAGTACTTC. The full variable domain, rest sourced from reference TRBV11-1 and TRBJ2-5, is EAEVAQSPRYKITEKSQAVAFWCDPISGHATLYWYRQILGQGPELLVQFQDESVVDDSQLPKDRFSAERLKGVDSTLKIQPAELGDSAMYLCASSPQGDGGETQYFGPGTRLLVL.

This clonotype was detected ten times or more. The V gene is TRBV3-1, the J gene TRBJ2-1; TRBD1 or TRBD2 may be the D gene (5 bases each). The V end lost 5 bases, the J end lost 9 bases, and 5 bases lay between the germline ends. CDR1 and CDR2 from the germline V gene are LGHDT and YNNKEL (reference sequence). The CDR3 has 10 amino acids. The CDR3 nucleotides are TGTGCCAGCAGCGGGGGTGAGCAGTTCTTC. Translation gives CASSGGEQFF.

Judged by abundance, this clonotype is medium-sized (0.01 to 0.1%). The J gene is TRBJ1-4, the V gene TRBV4-3; D gene unclear. V lost 0 bases and J lost 9, with 8 bases in between. CDR1 is LGHNA, CDR2 YSLEER, per germline. This CDR3 is built from 13 residues. DNA of the CDR3: TGCGCCAGCAGCCAAGATTCGGGGAAAAAACTGTTTTTT. This gives the protein CASSQDSGKKLFF.

This chain connects TRBV12-3 or TRBV12-4 to TRBJ2-1, with D possibly matching TRBD1 (6 bases). V lost 6 bases, J lost 8 bases, and 14 bases lay in between. This CDR3 has 13 residues. CDR3 amino acids: CASSDRPGDEQFF. CDR3 in DNA: TGTGCCAGCAGCGACAGGCCCGGCGATGAGCAGTTCTTC.

This clonotype has only a few counts. The gene calls are TRBV4-3 and TRBJ2-7; D unclear. V was cut by 0 bases and J by 6 bases, with 9 bases left in between. The germline CDR1 and CDR2 sequences are LGHNA and YSLEER. CDR3 size: 13 residues. CDR3 region: CASSQERRSEQYF. DNA of the CDR3: TGCGCCAGCAGCCAAGAACGAAGATCCGAGCAGTACTTC.

The chain employs TRBV15 and TRBJ2-5, with D uncertain. Deletions cut 8 bases from V and 1 base from J, with 8 bases between. The CDR3 consists of 12 residues. Germline lookup yields CDR1 LNHNV and CDR2 YYDKDF (reference sequence). CDR3 sequence: CATRGSQETQYF. CDR3 nucleotides: TGTGCCACCCGTGGGTCCCAAGAGACCCAGTACTTC.

The genes are TRBV19 and TRBJ2-7, with D unclear. Germline-derived CDR1 and CDR2 are LNHDA and SQIVND (reference sequence). CDR3 length: 10 amino acids. Trimming pared 10 bases from V and 5 bases from J, leaving 9 bases between. Here the CDR3 reads CATKGDEQYF. The DNA for the CDR3 is TGTGCCACTAAGGGCGACGAGCAGTACTTC.

This clonotype was counted only a few times. The V gene is TRBV7-9, the J gene TRBJ2-5; D not resolved. CDR3 length: 12 residues. Trimming stripped 8 bases from V and 6 bases from J, with 13 bases between. Germline loops: CDR1 SEHNR, CDR2 FQNEAQ (reference sequence). The CDR3 coding sequence is TGTGCCAGCTCGAGGAGCGACCAGACCCAGTACTTC. Its protein is CASSRSDQTQYF.

The J gene is TRBJ2-1, the V gene TRBV12-3 or TRBV12-4, with D hard to call. This CDR3 has 12 amino acids. The V end lost 3 bases, the J end lost 10 bases, and 10 bases lay between the germline ends. The CDR3 reads CASSFSNGEQFF. The CDR3 nucleotides are TGTGCCAGCAGTTTCAGTAACGGGGAGCAGTTCTTC.

This chain uses TRBV7-2 with TRBJ2-5, with TRBD1 matching 9 bases. The CDR3 runs to 15 residues. The V and J ends lost 2 bases and 6 bases, in that order; junction bases with no gene match: 7. The germline CDR1 and CDR2 sequences are SGHTA and FQGNSA. In DNA form, the CDR3 reads TGTGCCAGCAGCTTAAACGGCGGGACAGGGCAGACCCAGTACTTC. Translated: CASSLNGGTGQTQYF.